This T cell receptor (beta chain) was identified in a study of PD-1 blockade in classical Hodgkin lymphoma (dated by TCRdb to about 2020). Regarding the study in general: Nivolumab dosing was 3 mg/kg intravenously every 2 weeks, continuing until either disease progression or unacceptable toxicity. To define a peripheral blood immune signature of response to PD-1 blockade in classical Hodgkin lymphoma, the study combined TCR beta sequencing with CyTOF.

For this clone: Its antigen is still unknown. Base quality data are lacking; no much larger clone is found one base away.

Genomic DNA was isolated using the Qiagen DNeasy kit from unsorted PBMCs as well as from negatively selected CD4+ and CD8+ fractions. TCR beta CDR3 regions were subjected to amplification by immunoSEQ multiplex PCR with primers that anneal to V and J segments. Amplification bias was minimized using a synthetic immune receptor repertoire, and residual bias was removed computationally after sequencing. Processing in the source paper ran as follows. Repertoire diversity was quantified as the Shannon entropy index using custom Python scripts. Unsorted, CD4+ and CD8+ repertoires were analyzed separately, except for combined analyses in which CD4+ and CD8+ sequences were merged in silico. A clone was considered expanded if an increase in frequency of at least 2-fold after treatment relative to C1D1 was found, and a pseudocount of 0.5 was applied to clones undetected at baseline. Singleton clones were defined as clones with 0 or 1 copy at C1D1, and non-singleton clones were defined as clones with 2 or more copies. Clones expanded in unsorted samples were labelled as CD4+, CD8+ or unknown by matching protein sequences in sorted samples from the same patient. Wilcoxon tests on paired samples were used to test diversity changes from C1D1 to C4D1. TCRdb stores this immuneACCESS table with in-frame sequences only. Part of the clones is absent; in the studies checked, under half of the shortfall reflects unresolved V genes, and no reason is known for the rest. V, J and clone size derive from that table, while D and trimming were established from the DNA sequence. For this sample there are some 13,000 clones; around 87% appear just once. Of the sample, approximately 35% falls within the top ten clones.

General study outcomes and caveats: Diversity was lower in patients who began nivolumab less than 1 year after ASCT, so these patients were left out of later analyses to avoid confounding by immune reconstitution. The study was restricted to a single clinical trial cohort, and the causes of repertoire differences, possibly disease activity or prior therapy, were left undefined. Trial patients with a complete response had baseline diversity similar to that of newly diagnosed patients, while partial responders and progressors had significantly lower diversity. CD4+ but not CD8+ TCR diversity rose significantly by C4D1 (p=0.0027 vs p=0.16), most apparent in complete responders (p=0.02). Newly diagnosed patients were reported to have lower baseline TCR diversity than healthy donors, and relapsed/refractory patients were reported to have lower baseline TCR diversity still.

The time point label corresponds to: cycle 1 day 1 (C1D1), immediately before nivolumab initiation. All trial patients had relapsed after autologous stem cell transplantation, with cohorts A, B and C differing in prior brentuximab vedotin exposure. A total of roughly 60 patients with relapsed/refractory classical Hodgkin lymphoma made up the trial cohort, and each patient's best overall response was complete response, partial response or progressive disease. Single-agent nivolumab was administered to trial patients in the multi-cohort phase II CheckMate 205 trial. An independent review committee assessed best overall response by applying the 2007 International Working Group response criteria. PBMCs from the trial were collected at three points: immediately before nivolumab initiation (C1D1), and during therapy at cycle 2 day 1 and cycle 4 day 1. Peripheral blood was collected in 8 mL Vacutainer Cell Preparation Tubes, from which PBMCs were isolated by centrifugation and then cryopreserved.

The specimen was peripheral blood mononuclear cells (PBMCs), collected at baseline. This receptor was identified in a human donor with classical Hodgkin lymphoma.

CDR3 region: CASSADSQETQYF. The DNA reads as follows: TGTGCCAGCAGCGCGGATTCCCAAGAGACCCAGTACTTC. The V gene is TRBV5-4 and the J gene is TRBJ2-5; the D gene remains uncertain. CDR1 and CDR2, looked up from the germline V gene (reference sequence), are SGHNT and YYREEE. Including the terminal cysteine and phenylalanine, the CDR3 comprises 13 residues. Only CDR3 DNA is held: 39 bases, read in frame from base 1. V and J are truncated by 4 bases and 1 base respectively, leaving an intervening sequence of 8 bases. The CDR3 plus the reference TRBV5-4 and TRBJ2-5 genes for the other parts give the full variable domain: ETGVTQSPTHLIKTRGQQVTLRCSSQSGHNTVSWYQQALGQGPQFIFQYYREEENGRGNFPPRFSGLQFPNYSSELNVNALELDDSALYLCASSADSQETQYFGPGTRLLVL.